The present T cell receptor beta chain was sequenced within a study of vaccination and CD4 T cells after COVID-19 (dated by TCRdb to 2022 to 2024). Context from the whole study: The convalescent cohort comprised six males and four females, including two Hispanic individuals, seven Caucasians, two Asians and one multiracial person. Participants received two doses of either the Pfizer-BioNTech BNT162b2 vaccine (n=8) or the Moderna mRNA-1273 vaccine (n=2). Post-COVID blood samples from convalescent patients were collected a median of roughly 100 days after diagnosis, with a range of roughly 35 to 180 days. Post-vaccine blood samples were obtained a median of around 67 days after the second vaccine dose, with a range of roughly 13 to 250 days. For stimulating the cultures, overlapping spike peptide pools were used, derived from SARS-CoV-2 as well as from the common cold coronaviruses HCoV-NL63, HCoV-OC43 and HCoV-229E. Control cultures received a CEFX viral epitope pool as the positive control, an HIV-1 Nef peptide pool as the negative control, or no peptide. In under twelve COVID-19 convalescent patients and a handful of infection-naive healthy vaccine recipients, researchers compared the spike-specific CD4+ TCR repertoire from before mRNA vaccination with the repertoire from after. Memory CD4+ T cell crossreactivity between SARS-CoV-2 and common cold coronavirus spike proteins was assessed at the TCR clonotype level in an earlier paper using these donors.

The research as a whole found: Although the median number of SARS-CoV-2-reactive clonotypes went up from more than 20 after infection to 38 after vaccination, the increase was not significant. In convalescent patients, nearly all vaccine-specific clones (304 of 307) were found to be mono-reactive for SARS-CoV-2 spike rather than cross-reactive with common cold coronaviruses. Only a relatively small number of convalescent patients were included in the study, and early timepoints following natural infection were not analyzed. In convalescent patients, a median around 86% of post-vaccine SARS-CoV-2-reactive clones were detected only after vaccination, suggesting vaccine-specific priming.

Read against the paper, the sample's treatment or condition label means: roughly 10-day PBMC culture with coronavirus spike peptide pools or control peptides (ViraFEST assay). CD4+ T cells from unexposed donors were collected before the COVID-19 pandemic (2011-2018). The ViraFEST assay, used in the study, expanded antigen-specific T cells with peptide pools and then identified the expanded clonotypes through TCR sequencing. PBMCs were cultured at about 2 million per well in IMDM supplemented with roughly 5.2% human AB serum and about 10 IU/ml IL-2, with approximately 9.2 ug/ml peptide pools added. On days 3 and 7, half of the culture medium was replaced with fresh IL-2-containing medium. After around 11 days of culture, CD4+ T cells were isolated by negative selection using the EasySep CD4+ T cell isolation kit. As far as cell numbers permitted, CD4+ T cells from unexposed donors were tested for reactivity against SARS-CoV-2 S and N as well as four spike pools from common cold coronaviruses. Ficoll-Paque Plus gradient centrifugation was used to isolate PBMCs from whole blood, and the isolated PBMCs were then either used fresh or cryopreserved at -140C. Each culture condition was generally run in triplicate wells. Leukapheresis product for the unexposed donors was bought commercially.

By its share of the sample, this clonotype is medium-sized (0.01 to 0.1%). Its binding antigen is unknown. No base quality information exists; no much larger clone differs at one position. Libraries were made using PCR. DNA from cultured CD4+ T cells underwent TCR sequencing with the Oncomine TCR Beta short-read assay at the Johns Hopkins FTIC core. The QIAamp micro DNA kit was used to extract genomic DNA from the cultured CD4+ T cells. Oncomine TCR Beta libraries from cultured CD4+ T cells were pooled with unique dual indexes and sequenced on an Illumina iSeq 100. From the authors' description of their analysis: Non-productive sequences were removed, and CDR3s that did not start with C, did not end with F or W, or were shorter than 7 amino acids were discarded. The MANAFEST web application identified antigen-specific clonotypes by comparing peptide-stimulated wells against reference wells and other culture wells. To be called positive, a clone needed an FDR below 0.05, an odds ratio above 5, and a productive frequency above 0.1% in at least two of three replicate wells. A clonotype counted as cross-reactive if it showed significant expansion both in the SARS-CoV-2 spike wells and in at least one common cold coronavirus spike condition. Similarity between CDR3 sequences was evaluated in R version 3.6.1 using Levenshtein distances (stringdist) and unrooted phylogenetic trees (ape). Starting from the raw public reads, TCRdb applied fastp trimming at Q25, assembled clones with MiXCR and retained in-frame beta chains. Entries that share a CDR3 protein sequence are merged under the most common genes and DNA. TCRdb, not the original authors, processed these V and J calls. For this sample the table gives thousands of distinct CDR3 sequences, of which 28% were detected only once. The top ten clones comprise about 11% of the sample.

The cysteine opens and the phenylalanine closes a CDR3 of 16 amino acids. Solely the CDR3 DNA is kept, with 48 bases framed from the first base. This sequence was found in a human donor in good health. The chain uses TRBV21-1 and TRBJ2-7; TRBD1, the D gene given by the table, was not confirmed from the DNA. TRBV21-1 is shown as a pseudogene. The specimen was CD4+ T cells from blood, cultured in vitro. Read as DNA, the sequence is TGTGCCAGCAGCAAAGGGGGACAGGGTCACTCCTACGAGCAGTACTTC. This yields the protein CASSKGGQGHSYEQYF.